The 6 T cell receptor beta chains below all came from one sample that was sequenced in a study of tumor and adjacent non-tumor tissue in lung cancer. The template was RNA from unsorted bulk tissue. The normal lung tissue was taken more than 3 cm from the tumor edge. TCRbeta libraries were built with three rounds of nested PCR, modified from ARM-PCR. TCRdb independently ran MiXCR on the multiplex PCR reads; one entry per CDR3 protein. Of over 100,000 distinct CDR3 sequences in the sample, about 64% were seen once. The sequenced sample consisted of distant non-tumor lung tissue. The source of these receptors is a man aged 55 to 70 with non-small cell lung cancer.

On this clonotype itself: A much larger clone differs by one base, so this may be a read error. In DNA form, the CDR3 reads TGTGCCAGCAGTCTCCTAGTCTCAAACAATGAGCAGTTCTTC. This sequence encodes CASSLLVSNNEQFF. The rearrangement links TRBV2 to TRBJ2-1; D is unclear. The CDR3 sequence is 14 residues long. V shed 5 bases and J shed 5 bases, with 13 bases lying between them. The germline V gene has CDR1 SNHLY and CDR2 FYNNEI.

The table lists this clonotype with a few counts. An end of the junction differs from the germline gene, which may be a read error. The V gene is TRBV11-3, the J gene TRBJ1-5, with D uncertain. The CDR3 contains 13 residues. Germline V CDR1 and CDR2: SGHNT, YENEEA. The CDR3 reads CACSLGPNQPQHF. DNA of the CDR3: TGTGCCTGCAGCCTCGGGCCGAATCAACCCCAGCATTTT.

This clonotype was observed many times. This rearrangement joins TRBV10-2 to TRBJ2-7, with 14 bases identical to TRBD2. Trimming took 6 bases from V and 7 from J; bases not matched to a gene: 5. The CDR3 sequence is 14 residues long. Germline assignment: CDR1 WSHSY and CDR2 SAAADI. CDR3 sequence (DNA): TGCGCCAGCAGGACTAGCGGGAGGGCCCATGAGCAGTACTTC. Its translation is CASRTSGRAHEQYF.

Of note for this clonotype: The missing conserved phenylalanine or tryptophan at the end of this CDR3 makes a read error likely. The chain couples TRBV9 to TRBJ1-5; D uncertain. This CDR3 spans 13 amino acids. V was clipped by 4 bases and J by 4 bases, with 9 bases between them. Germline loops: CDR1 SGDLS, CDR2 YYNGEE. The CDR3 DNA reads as TGTGCCAGCAGCATACAAGGGAATCAGCCCCAGCATGCT. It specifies CASSIQGNQPQHA.

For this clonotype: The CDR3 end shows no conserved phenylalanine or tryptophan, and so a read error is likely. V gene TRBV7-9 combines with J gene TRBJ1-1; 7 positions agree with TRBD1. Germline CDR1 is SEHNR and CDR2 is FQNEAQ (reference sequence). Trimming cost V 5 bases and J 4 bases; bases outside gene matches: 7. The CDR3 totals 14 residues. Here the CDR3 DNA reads TGTGCCAGCAGCATTTCACAGGGGAGCACTGAAGCTTTCTTA. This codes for CASSISQGSTEAFL.

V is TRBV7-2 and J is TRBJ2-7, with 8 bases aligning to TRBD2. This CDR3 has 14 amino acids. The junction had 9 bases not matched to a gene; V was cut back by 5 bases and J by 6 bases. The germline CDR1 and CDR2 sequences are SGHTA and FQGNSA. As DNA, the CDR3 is TGTGCCAGCAGCACGGGAGGGCCGACTTCCGAGCAGTACTTC. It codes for CASSTGGPTSEQYF.